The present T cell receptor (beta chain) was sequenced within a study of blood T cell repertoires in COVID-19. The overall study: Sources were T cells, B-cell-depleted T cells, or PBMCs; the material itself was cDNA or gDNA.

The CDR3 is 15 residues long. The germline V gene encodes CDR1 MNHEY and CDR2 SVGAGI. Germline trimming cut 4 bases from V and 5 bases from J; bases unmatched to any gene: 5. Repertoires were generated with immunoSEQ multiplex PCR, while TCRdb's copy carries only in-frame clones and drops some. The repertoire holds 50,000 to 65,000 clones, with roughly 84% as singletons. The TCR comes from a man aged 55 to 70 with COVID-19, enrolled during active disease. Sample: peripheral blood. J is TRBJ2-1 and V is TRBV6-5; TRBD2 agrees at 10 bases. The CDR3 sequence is CASSSGTSVNNEQFF. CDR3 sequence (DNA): TGTGCCAGCAGTTCCGGGACTAGCGTAAACAATGAGCAGTTCTTC.